These T cell receptor beta chains were read from a single sample in a study of blood T cells in healthy people across ages. TCRdb re-called the 5' RACE reads with MiXCR, one entry per CDR3 protein. The sample has about 930,000 distinct CDR3 sequences, under 35% seen once; the top ten hold roughly 10%. Separately, the same data were catalogued under a study of T cells of mothers and their children.

Sequencing was performed on blood. These TCRs come from a middle-aged woman in good health. CDR3s leave out the opening cysteine and the closing phenylalanine or tryptophan.

V	J	length	CDR3
TRBV29-1	TRBJ1-1	12	SVEALTGGTEAF
TRBV2	TRBJ1-2	14	ASSEAPPDRAGGYT
TRBV5-1	TRBJ2-7	13	ASSTGTGWKDQQY
TRBV2	TRBJ2-1	13	ASRQLAGGMNEQF
TRBV5-4	TRBJ1-1	13	ASSLDRNTNAEAF
TRBV4-3	TRBJ2-2	14	ASSQPTGRNTGELF
TRBV28	TRBJ1-1	9	ASRGAAEAF
TRBV20-1	TRBJ2-1	14	SAPTSGGRSYNEQF
TRBV10-3	TRBJ1-1	11	AITWDWNTEAF
TRBV24-1	TRBJ2-2	13	ATSTQGSGTGELF
TRBV24-1	TRBJ1-2	11	ATSDLGNYGYT
TRBV10-3	TRBJ2-7	13	AIGDPRTGIHGQY
TRBV9	TRBJ2-1	12	ASSPRTSGGEQF
TRBV6-2/TRBV6-3	TRBJ2-1	13	ANSYGGVSYNEQF
TRBV3-1	TRBJ1-1	10	ASSPQETEAF
TRBV7-6	TRBJ1-4	18	ASSLAIRDSHLKTNEKLF
TRBV3-1	TRBJ2-7	12	ASSQATGFYEQY
TRBV7-8	TRBJ2-5	15	ASSLGFHGVLQEAQY
TRBV28	TRBJ2-7	15	ASSLYSGGTGYGEQY
TRBV20-1	TRBJ2-4	13	SALGRHLAKNIQY
TRBV9	TRBJ1-1	12	ASSVEGGQTEAF
TRBV6-5	TRBJ2-5	14	ASSPRGTSGARTQY
TRBV7-9	TRBJ1-2	13	ASSDRDTTWDGYT
TRBV7-9	TRBJ2-3	13	ASNLVLGSTDTQY
TRBV6-1	TRBJ1-2	14	ASSGILAFGPYGYT
TRBV6-1	TRBJ1-1	13	ASLPNQGWWTEAF
TRBV12-3/TRBV12-4	TRBJ2-6	15	ASSIWTGGTGANVLT
TRBV6-5	TRBJ1-2	12	ASSSPLGNYGYT
TRBV29-1	TRBJ1-2	12	SGIGQGANCGYT
TRBV7-2	TRBJ2-7	11	ASSPRVGYTQY
TRBV20-1	TRBJ2-2	11	SAKGPNTGELF
TRBV20-1	TRBJ2-7	10	SARDRASEQY
TRBV20-1	TRBJ1-5	12	GALRTGGNQPQH
TRBV7-8	TRBJ2-3	14	ASSLGQGLSTDTQY
TRBV4-1	TRBJ2-1	14	ASSQDERGGYNEQF
TRBV12-3/TRBV12-4	TRBJ2-7	17	ASSRTGRGLDFKSYEQY
TRBV27	TRBJ1-2	11	ASSLNLNYGYT
TRBV7-9	TRBJ2-3	13	ASTTGIFVTDTQY